This T cell receptor beta chain was captured by sequencing in a study of preoperative IRX-2 immunotherapy in early breast cancer. The treatment was: preoperative locoregional IRX-2 cytokine immunotherapy. Preoperative locoregional IRX-2 cytokine immunotherapy was tested in the phase Ib source study. V lost 6 bases, J lost 13 bases, and 11 bases stayed unmatched. CDR1 is MNHGY and CDR2 is SAAAGT in the germline V gene. The CDR3 contains 14 residues. Some clones are missing from TCRdb's copy, which holds only in-frame ones; the method was immunoSEQ multiplex PCR. Among around 88,000 clones, 70% to 90% were seen once, and the ten largest hold roughly 2%.

This chain uses TRBV6-8 with TRBJ2-1; 11 nucleotides align to TRBD2. The material sequenced was tumor tissue, taken after IRX-2 immunotherapy. The source is a human donor with breast cancer. The CDR3 loop is CASRGTSGGPEQFF. The CDR3 DNA sequence: TGTGCCAGCAGGGGTACTAGCGGGGGTCCTGAACAGTTCTTC.